The rows below give T cell receptor beta chains drawn from one sample of a study of blood T cell repertoires in COVID-19. The table came from immunoSEQ multiplex PCR; TCRdb's copy has only in-frame clones and leaves some out. The table includes about 65,000 clones, about nine tenths detected once. What was sequenced was peripheral blood. These receptors were obtained from a man aged 55 to 69 with acute or convalescent COVID-19. CDR3s include the opening cysteine and the closing phenylalanine or tryptophan. Fields, in order: CDR3 DNA, CDR3 protein, V gene, clone size, J gene, D gene. A D gene is named only where the DNA matches it firmly. Size is stated for part of the rows, as once, few or many counts, or as a class when the clone is expanded.

CDR3nt: TGCAGCGTTGCATATGGACAGGGAGGCAATCAGCCCCAGCATTTT
CDR3aa: CSVAYGQGGNQPQHF
v_gene: TRBV29-1
abundance: NA
j_gene: TRBJ1-5
d_gene: TRBD1

CDR3nt: TGTGCCAGCAGCTTGACACTCATGAACACTGAAGCTTTCTTT
CDR3aa: CASSLTLMNTEAFF
v_gene: TRBV7-9
abundance: once
j_gene: TRBJ1-1
d_gene: NA

CDR3nt: TGTGCCAGCAGCTTGACTGGCCGCAATCAGCCCCAGCATTTT
CDR3aa: CASSLTGRNQPQHF
v_gene: TRBV7-2
abundance: NA
j_gene: TRBJ1-5
d_gene: NA

CDR3nt: TGTGCCAGCCCGACACGACTACTGTTTAGTGAAAAACTGTTTTTT
CDR3aa: CASPTRLLFSEKLFF
v_gene: TRBV9
abundance: NA
j_gene: TRBJ1-4
d_gene: NA

CDR3nt: TGTGCCAGCAGCCAAGAAGGCGCGGGGGTCCAGCATTTT
CDR3aa: CASSQEGAGVQHF
v_gene: TRBV3-1/TRBV3-2
abundance: NA
j_gene: TRBJ1-5
d_gene: NA

CDR3nt: TGCGCCAGCAGCTCGGACGGACAGGGAAACACCATATATTTT
CDR3aa: CASSSDGQGNTIYF
v_gene: TRBV5-1
abundance: few
j_gene: TRBJ1-3
d_gene: NA

CDR3nt: TGTGCCAGCAGCCATCCAAGGGGGACAGGGTCCTACGAGCAGTACTTC
CDR3aa: CASSHPRGTGSYEQYF
v_gene: TRBV3-1/TRBV3-2
abundance: NA
j_gene: TRBJ2-7
d_gene: TRBD1

CDR3nt: TGCGCCAGCAGTCAATCTGTAGGGGGCGCGGGCTCTCAAGCCTCTACTAATGAAAAACTGTTTTTT
CDR3aa: CASSQSVGGAGSQASTNEKLFF
v_gene: TRBV23-1
abundance: NA
j_gene: TRBJ1-4
d_gene: TRBD1

CDR3nt: TGTGCCAGCAGTACCGCATCGGGACAGATAAATTCACCCCTCCACTTT
CDR3aa: CASSTASGQINSPLHF
v_gene: TRBV6-6
abundance: NA
j_gene: TRBJ1-6
d_gene: TRBD1

CDR3nt: TGTGCCAGCAGGACAGGGGGCGCTTCCGGGGAGCTGTTTTTT
CDR3aa: CASRTGGASGELFF
v_gene: TRBV7-2
abundance: NA
j_gene: TRBJ2-2
d_gene: TRBD1

CDR3nt: TGTGCCAGCAGCCCGACTAGCGGGGGCTACAATGAGCAGTTCTTC
CDR3aa: CASSPTSGGYNEQFF
v_gene: TRBV4-2
abundance: NA
j_gene: TRBJ2-1
d_gene: TRBD2

CDR3nt: TGTGCCAGCAGCCTGTCTCGGAGCAATCAGCCCCAGCATTTT
CDR3aa: CASSLSRSNQPQHF
v_gene: TRBV6-5
abundance: NA
j_gene: TRBJ1-5
d_gene: NA

CDR3nt: TGTGCCAGCAGCTTAGGTGAGAGCACAGATACGCAGTATTTT
CDR3aa: CASSLGESTDTQYF
v_gene: TRBV11-3
abundance: NA
j_gene: TRBJ2-3
d_gene: NA

CDR3nt: TGTGCCAGCAGCTTCGGGACACCCGTAACCGGGGAGCTGTTTTTT
CDR3aa: CASSFGTPVTGELFF
v_gene: TRBV5-4
abundance: NA
j_gene: TRBJ2-2
d_gene: NA

CDR3nt: TGTGCCAGCAGCCAGTCCGGGACAGGGATAAACACCATATATTTT
CDR3aa: CASSQSGTGINTIYF
v_gene: TRBV3-1/TRBV3-2
abundance: NA
j_gene: TRBJ1-3
d_gene: TRBD1

CDR3nt: TGTGCCACCAGCAGAACTCGGGATGAAAAACTGTTTTTT
CDR3aa: CATSRTRDEKLFF
v_gene: TRBV15
abundance: NA
j_gene: TRBJ1-4
d_gene: NA

CDR3nt: TGCAGCGCAGGGGGACAGCCGAACACTGAAGCTTTCTTT
CDR3aa: CSAGGQPNTEAFF
v_gene: TRBV29-1
abundance: NA
j_gene: TRBJ1-1
d_gene: TRBD1

CDR3nt: TGTGCCAGCTCCCAGGACAGACTATTAATGAACACTGAAGCTTTCTTT
CDR3aa: CASSQDRLLMNTEAFF
v_gene: TRBV18
abundance: NA
j_gene: TRBJ1-1
d_gene: NA

CDR3nt: TGTGCCAGCAGCCAATGGGACTACTACAATGAGCAGTTCTTC
CDR3aa: CASSQWDYYNEQFF
v_gene: TRBV14
abundance: NA
j_gene: TRBJ2-1
d_gene: TRBD2

CDR3nt: TGTGCCAGCAGTTTAACGGGGTCCCAGCCCCAGCATTTT
CDR3aa: CASSLTGSQPQHF
v_gene: TRBV27
abundance: once
j_gene: TRBJ1-5
d_gene: NA

CDR3nt: TGCAGCGTTGCTAGCGCCCAGTCTATGGAGACCCAGTACTTC
CDR3aa: CSVASAQSMETQYF
v_gene: TRBV29-1
abundance: NA
j_gene: TRBJ2-5
d_gene: NA

CDR3nt: TGCAGCGCCCATCCGGGACACAGTAACACTGAAGCTTTCTTT
CDR3aa: CSAHPGHSNTEAFF
v_gene: TRBV29-1
abundance: NA
j_gene: TRBJ1-1
d_gene: NA

CDR3nt: TGTGCCAGCAGTGAAGGGCGACAGGGATGGTATGGCTACACCTTC
CDR3aa: CASSEGRQGWYGYTF
v_gene: TRBV2
abundance: few
j_gene: TRBJ1-2
d_gene: TRBD1

CDR3nt: TGTGCCAGCAGTGAAGAGAACTACTATGGCTACACCTTC
CDR3aa: CASSEENYYGYTF
v_gene: TRBV2
abundance: NA
j_gene: TRBJ1-2
d_gene: NA

CDR3nt: TGTGCCATCAGTGATTACTCCGGGGGGGGGACTGAAGCTTTCTTT
CDR3aa: CAISDYSGGGTEAFF
v_gene: TRBV10-3
abundance: NA
j_gene: TRBJ1-1
d_gene: NA

CDR3nt: TGTGCCAGCAGCTTCCAGGGATACTCTGGAAACACCATATATTTT
CDR3aa: CASSFQGYSGNTIYF
v_gene: TRBV5-4
abundance: NA
j_gene: TRBJ1-3
d_gene: NA

CDR3nt: TGCGCCAGCAGCTTGACCACGGTATACGAGCAGTACTTC
CDR3aa: CASSLTTVYEQYF
v_gene: TRBV5-1
abundance: few
j_gene: TRBJ2-7
d_gene: NA

CDR3nt: TGTGCCAGCCAACAGGGGCCCGACACCGGGGAGCTGTTTTTT
CDR3aa: CASQQGPDTGELFF
v_gene: TRBV19
abundance: NA
j_gene: TRBJ2-2
d_gene: TRBD1

CDR3nt: TGTGCCAGCAGTCCCAACAGGGGGATGGGATACGAGCAGTACTTC
CDR3aa: CASSPNRGMGYEQYF
v_gene: TRBV6-5
abundance: NA
j_gene: TRBJ2-7
d_gene: TRBD1

CDR3nt: TGTGCCAGCAGCAAAATACAGGGGGAAACCTACGAGCAGTACTTC
CDR3aa: CASSKIQGETYEQYF
v_gene: TRBV21-1
abundance: NA
j_gene: TRBJ2-7
d_gene: NA

CDR3nt: TGTGCCAGTAATGGAGATTCTACCACTGAAGCTTTCTTT
CDR3aa: CASNGDSTTEAFF
v_gene: TRBV19
abundance: NA
j_gene: TRBJ1-1
d_gene: NA

CDR3nt: TGCGCCAGCAGCCTGAGGACAGGTTTCAATGAGCAGTTCTTC
CDR3aa: CASSLRTGFNEQFF
v_gene: TRBV4-1
abundance: NA
j_gene: TRBJ2-1
d_gene: TRBD1

CDR3nt: TGTGCCAGCAGCTTAGGAGGACAGGGAGAAGGAAACACCATATATTTT
CDR3aa: CASSLGGQGEGNTIYF
v_gene: TRBV7-2
abundance: NA
j_gene: TRBJ1-3
d_gene: TRBD1

CDR3nt: TGTGCCAGCAGCTTGGGCCGTGGAAACACCATATATTTT
CDR3aa: CASSLGRGNTIYF
v_gene: TRBV7-2
abundance: NA
j_gene: TRBJ1-3
d_gene: NA

CDR3nt: TGCGCCAGCAGCTTAGAGGTCGGGGGGAACACTGAAGCTTTCTTT
CDR3aa: CASSLEVGGNTEAFF
v_gene: TRBV5-1
abundance: NA
j_gene: TRBJ1-1
d_gene: NA

CDR3nt: TGTGCCAGCACCCCCCAATTCACGGGGGGCTACACCTTC
CDR3aa: CASTPQFTGGYTF
v_gene: TRBV3-1/TRBV3-2
abundance: NA
j_gene: TRBJ1-2
d_gene: NA

CDR3nt: TGTGCCAGCAGCTCCACAGGGGGCCCTAATTCACCCCTCCACTTT
CDR3aa: CASSSTGGPNSPLHF
v_gene: TRBV7-3
abundance: NA
j_gene: TRBJ1-6
d_gene: TRBD1